The entry that follows covers one T cell receptor beta chain sequence. Its specificity is unknown. This sample was taken from a study of T cells in Graves' hyperthyroidism and ophthalmopathy. Study-wide results and caveats: Expanded thyroid clonotypes (above 0.001) were mostly also found in blood. Before onset, by a median of approximately 6.2 months, the model predicted ophthalmopathy.

Amplified TCR beta CDR3 regions came from RNA transcripts. The HTBI primer set drove a first-round RT-PCR of the TCR CDR3. TCRdb reprocessed the multiplex PCR reads with MiXCR, giving one entry per CDR3 protein. The sample shows approximately 400,000 distinct CDR3 sequences, approximately 12% of them seen only once. Trimming shortened V by 5 bases and J by 7 bases, and 18 bases separated the two germline ends. CDR1 is LNHDA, CDR2 SQIVND, per germline (reference sequence). The CDR3 totals 14 residues. This receptor was taken from a man younger than 45 with Graves' hyperthyroidism that later progressed to Graves' ophthalmopathy. Material for sequencing was blood. This chain connects TRBV19 to TRBJ2-7; possible D gene TRBD2, 6 bases. The CDR3 spells CASSPRGTTVEQYF. Written as DNA, the CDR3 is TGTGCCAGTAGTCCTCGGGGGACCACCGTGGAGCAGTACTTC. Together with reference TRBV19 and TRBJ2-7, the CDR3 gives the full variable domain: DGGITQSPKYLFRKEGQNVTLSCEQNLNHDAMYWYRQDPGQGLRLIYYSQIVNDFQKGDIAEGYSVSREKKESFPLTVTSAQKNPTAFYLCASSPRGTTVEQYFGPGTRLTVT.